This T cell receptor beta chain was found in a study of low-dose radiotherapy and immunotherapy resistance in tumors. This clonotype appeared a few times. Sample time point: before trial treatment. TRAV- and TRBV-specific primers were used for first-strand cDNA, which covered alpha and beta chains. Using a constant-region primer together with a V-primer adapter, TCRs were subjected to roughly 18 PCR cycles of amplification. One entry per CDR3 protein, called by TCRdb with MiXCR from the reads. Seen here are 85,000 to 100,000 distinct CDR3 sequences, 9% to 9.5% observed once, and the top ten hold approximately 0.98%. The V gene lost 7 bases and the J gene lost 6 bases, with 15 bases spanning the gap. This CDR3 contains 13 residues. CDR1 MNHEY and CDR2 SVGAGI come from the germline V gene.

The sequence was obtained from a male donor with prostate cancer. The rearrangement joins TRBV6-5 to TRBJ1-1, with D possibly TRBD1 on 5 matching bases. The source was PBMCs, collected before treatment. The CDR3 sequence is CASIGSGRSEAFF. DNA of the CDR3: TGTGCCAGCATAGGGTCAGGGAGGTCTGAAGCTTTCTTT.